This is a list of T cell receptor beta chains from one sample in a study of T cell clonotyping in hematopoietic cell transplantation. The protocol was immunoSEQ multiplex PCR, while the TCRdb copy is restricted to in-frame clones and leaves out a portion. The repertoire consists of around 2,800 clones, with approximately 60% occurring once and the leading ten covering 20% to 25%. Sequences were derived from peripheral blood mononuclear cells, sampled 30 days after allogeneic stem cell transplant. The receptors here all came from a female patient in her 30s who had an allogeneic stem cell transplant, so T cells may come from the graft donor. Some clones in this sample may be carry-over from other donors' samples. CDR3s include the opening cysteine and the closing phenylalanine or tryptophan. Fields, in order: J gene, clone size, V gene, D gene, CDR3 DNA, CDR3 protein. A D gene is named only where the DNA matches it firmly. Clone sizes are given selectively: once, few, many, or a class where the clone is expanded.

>TRBJ2-7|NA|TRBV19|NA
TGTGCCAGTAGTTACGGACAGTCCTTAGCCTACGAGCAGTACTTC
CASSYGQSLAYEQYF
>TRBJ2-5|few|TRBV5-1|TRBD2
TGCGCCAGCAGCTTGGTTGGGGGGGGGTCCCAAGAGACCCAGTACTTC
CASSLVGGGSQETQYF
>TRBJ1-1|once|TRBV5-4|NA
TGTGCCAGCAGCACAAGGGTGGACACTGAAGCTTTCTTT
CASSTRVDTEAFF
>TRBJ2-5|NA|TRBV2|TRBD2
TGTGCCAGCAGTGTGCGATGGCTAGCGGGGGGGGTCCCTCCGGTAAGAGAGACCCAGTACTTC
CASSVRWLAGGVPPVRETQYF
>TRBJ2-2|few|TRBV11-1|NA
TGTGCCAGCAGCTCCGCTTTCGGGGAGCTGTTTTTT
CASSSAFGELFF
>TRBJ2-3|NA|TRBV4-1|NA
TGCGCCAGCAGCCAAGCAGTTCTCACAGATACGCAGTATTTT
CASSQAVLTDTQYF
>TRBJ2-7|large|TRBV5-6|NA
TGTGCCAGCAGCTTGGGCGGGGATACCTACGAGCAGTACTTC
CASSLGGDTYEQYF
>TRBJ2-3|NA|TRBV20-1|NA
TGCAGTGGTAGCCGTGTAGATACGCAGTATTTT
CSGSRVDTQYF
>TRBJ1-2|NA|TRBV29-1|NA
TGCAGCGATAAAGAGGGGGGCGGCTACACCTTC
CSDKEGGGYTF
>TRBJ2-7|NA|TRBV11-2|NA
TGTGCCAGCAGCTTAGAAGGGGTGGGCTCCTACGAGCAGTACTTC
CASSLEGVGSYEQYF
>TRBJ2-2|once|TRBV29-1|NA
TGCAGCGCTCCTTCGGGGGTTACCACCGGGGAGCTGTTTTTT
CSAPSGVTTGELFF
>TRBJ1-1|NA|TRBV9|TRBD1
TGTGCCAGCAGCGGTCCGGGACAGCAGGCCACTGAAGCTTTCTTT
CASSGPGQQATEAFF
>TRBJ1-1|few|TRBV27|NA
TGTGCCACCCGGGGGATTCTCACCATGAACACTGAAGCTTTCTTT
CATRGILTMNTEAFF
>TRBJ2-7|NA|TRBV7-8|NA
TGTGCCAGCAGCTTATCCCCTCTCTACGAGCAGTACTTC
CASSLSPLYEQYF
>TRBJ1-1|NA|TRBV5-6|NA
TGTGCCAGCAGCTTCCCGAGTAACACTGAAGCTTTCTTT
CASSFPSNTEAFF
>TRBJ2-7|few|TRBV7-6|NA
TGTGCCAGCAGCCCGTTTGGCAGGGACCCCTACGAGCAGTACTTC
CASSPFGRDPYEQYF
>TRBJ2-7|NA|TRBV14|NA
TGTGCCAGCAGCCAACCGACAAGGGTCTACGAGCAGTACTTC
CASSQPTRVYEQYF
>TRBJ1-2|NA|TRBV6-6|NA
TGTGCCAGCAGTTACGGAGTGGTGGTAAACTATGGCTACACCTTC
CASSYGVVVNYGYTF
>TRBJ2-5|NA|TRBV30|NA
TGTGCCTGGAGAGTTTGGGGGACCCAGTACTTC
CAWRVWGTQYF
>TRBJ2-2|few|TRBV7-3|NA
TGTGCCAGCAGCCCTATCGGTGGGGAGCTGTTTTTT
CASSPIGGELFF
>TRBJ2-1|few|TRBV10-3|TRBD2
TGTGCCATCAGTCCGACTAGCGGGGGGGCCGGGCATCAGTTCTTC
CAISPTSGGAGHQFF
>TRBJ1-4|NA|TRBV14|NA
TGTGCCAGCAGCCAAGATACGGGGGCGAGTGAAAAACTGTTTTTT
CASSQDTGASEKLFF
>TRBJ1-1|NA|TRBV29-1|NA
TGCAGCGTTGAAGGAATGGGAGTCAGGGGGAACACTGAAGCTTTCTTT
CSVEGMGVRGNTEAFF
>TRBJ1-1|few|TRBV27|NA
TGTGCCAGCAGGTACCTGGGACCGATGATGAACACTGAAGCTTTCTTT
CASRYLGPMMNTEAFF
>TRBJ2-7|NA|TRBV7-9|NA
TGTGCCAGCAGCTTTCAAGGGCCCCGGGTTTTTGGATACGAGCAGTACTTC
CASSFQGPRVFGYEQYF
>TRBJ2-3|NA|TRBV6-5|TRBD2
TGTGCCAGCAGCCAGGGGACTAGCGGGGGAAATACGCAGTATTTT
CASSQGTSGGNTQYF
>TRBJ2-1|once|TRBV5-1|TRBD2
TGCGCCAGCAGCATGGGACTAGCGGTATACAATGAGCAGTTCTTC
CASSMGLAVYNEQFF
>TRBJ2-1|NA|TRBV27|TRBD2
TGTGCCAGCAGTTTATTGGTTAGCGGGGTTTACAATGAGCAGTTCTTC
CASSLLVSGVYNEQFF
>TRBJ1-5|NA|TRBV30|TRBD1
TGTGCCTGGAGTAGGACAGGCGTACACCAGCCCCAGCATTTT
CAWSRTGVHQPQHF
>TRBJ1-5|large|TRBV9|NA
TGTGCCAGCAGTCTCATGGATGGCAATCAGCCCCAGCATTTT
CASSLMDGNQPQHF
>TRBJ1-2|once|TRBV9|NA
TGTGCCAGCAGCGTGGGAGGGGACTATGGCTACACCTTC
CASSVGGDYGYTF
>TRBJ2-5|NA|TRBV7-2|NA
TGTGCCAGCAGCCACACAGACCTAACAACTCCATGGGAGACCCAGTACTTC
CASSHTDLTTPWETQYF
>TRBJ2-5|NA|TRBV30|NA
TGTGCCTGGAGTACCGGGCAGGGATGGGTAGAGACCCAGTACTTC
CAWSTGQGWVETQYF
>TRBJ2-2|large|TRBV5-4|NA
TGTGCCAGCAGCTTGGAAGACAGTTCCGGGGAGCTGTTTTTT
CASSLEDSSGELFF
>TRBJ1-3|NA|TRBV2|NA
TGTGCCAGCAGTGAACTAGGAAACACCATATATTTT
CASSELGNTIYF
>TRBJ1-2|few|TRBV11-2|NA
TGTGCCAGCAGCTTAACCCCTTCCAATCCCGATGGCTACACCTTC
CASSLTPSNPDGYTF
>TRBJ1-2|NA|TRBV27|TRBD1
TGTGCCAGCAGAATACCGGGACAGGGAGCGTATGGCTACACCTTC
CASRIPGQGAYGYTF
>TRBJ1-1|NA|TRBV10-2|NA
TGCGCCAGCAGTAGTACGGGTATGGGCACTGAAGCTTTCTTT
CASSSTGMGTEAFF
>TRBJ2-5|once|TRBV4-1|NA
TGCGCCAGCAGCGAAACGGGTGGGACCCAGTACTTC
CASSETGGTQYF
>TRBJ2-7|NA|TRBV29-1|NA
TGCAGCGTTGAAAGGGGACGCTACGAGCAGTACTTC
CSVERGRYEQYF
>TRBJ1-5|few|TRBV27|NA
TGTGCCAGCGGCCACAGCTACGAGTATAGCAATCAGCCCCAGCATTTT
CASGHSYEYSNQPQHF
>TRBJ1-5|NA|TRBV19|NA
TGTGCCAGTAGTTCCGCGGGGGGGAGCAATCAGCCCCAGCATTTT
CASSSAGGSNQPQHF
>TRBJ1-1|few|TRBV7-9|NA
TGTGCCAGCAGCTGGAAGGGGGACACTGAAGCTTTCTTT
CASSWKGDTEAFF
>TRBJ1-3|NA|TRBV6-5|NA
TGTGCCAGCAGGAACCGGGTCCCGGGGAACACCATATATTTT
CASRNRVPGNTIYF
>TRBJ1-1|large|TRBV30|NA
TGTGCCTGGAAATTCCGGGGTACTGAAGCTTTCTTT
CAWKFRGTEAFF
>TRBJ2-3|NA|TRBV9|TRBD2
TGTGCCAGCAGCTCTTACGGGGGGGACCATATCACAGATACGCAGTATTTT
CASSSYGGDHITDTQYF
>TRBJ1-2|NA|TRBV6-1|NA
TGTGCCAGCAGTGACCCCGACGGGGGGTTCGGTGTTAATGGCTACACCTTC
CASSDPDGGFGVNGYTF
>TRBJ2-2|few|TRBV4-3|NA
TGCGCCAGCAGCCAAGATCGGGCCACGAACACCGGGGAGCTGTTTTTT
CASSQDRATNTGELFF
>TRBJ1-1|NA|TRBV6-1|NA
TGTGCCAGCAGTGTTGGACAGCGGAACACTGAAGCTTTCTTT
CASSVGQRNTEAFF
>TRBJ1-3|NA|TRBV28|TRBD1
TGTGCCAGCAGAGACGAACAGGGGGCGCCTGGAAACACCATATATTTT
CASRDEQGAPGNTIYF
>TRBJ2-5|few|TRBV29-1|TRBD2
TGCAGCGCGCGGGAGGGGCAGACCCAGTACTTC
CSAREGQTQYF
>TRBJ1-1|NA|TRBV27|NA
TGTGCCAGCGCCTGGGGGATGAACACTGAAGCTTTCTTT
CASAWGMNTEAFF